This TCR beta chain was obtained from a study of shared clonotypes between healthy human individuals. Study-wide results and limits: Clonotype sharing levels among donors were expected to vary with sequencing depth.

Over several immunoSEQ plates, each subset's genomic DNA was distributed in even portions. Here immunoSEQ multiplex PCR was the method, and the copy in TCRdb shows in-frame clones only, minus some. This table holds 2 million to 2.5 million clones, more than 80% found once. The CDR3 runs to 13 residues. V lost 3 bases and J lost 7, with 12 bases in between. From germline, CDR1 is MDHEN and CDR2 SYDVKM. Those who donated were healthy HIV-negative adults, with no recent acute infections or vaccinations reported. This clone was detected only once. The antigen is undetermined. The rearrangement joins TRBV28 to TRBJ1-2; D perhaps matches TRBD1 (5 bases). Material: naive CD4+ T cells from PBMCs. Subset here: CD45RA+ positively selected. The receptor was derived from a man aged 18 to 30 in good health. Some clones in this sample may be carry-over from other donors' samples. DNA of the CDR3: TGTGCCAGCAGTTTGGGGCAGCCCGGTGGCTACACCTTC. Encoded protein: CASSLGQPGGYTF.